This T cell receptor beta chain was sequenced in a study of shared clonotypes between healthy human individuals. Overall study: Per-donor plates numbered three CD4 naive, three CD4 memory, two CD8 naive and one CD8 memory.

V dropped 6 bases and J dropped 3 bases, with 12 bases sitting between them. CDR1 SQVTM and CDR2 ANQGSEA come from the germline V gene. The CDR3 extends over 12 amino acids. Concerning this clone: What it binds is unknown.

Study-level results: The sharing of about 5% of naive CD4 clonotypes was seen across a handful of donors.

Execution of the assay was at deep level. Researchers divided each subset's genomic DNA evenly across several immunoSEQ plates. Using immunoSEQ multiplex PCR, the repertoire was profiled, and TCRdb retains in-frame clones only, with some absent. The table has some 200,000 clones, 85% to 95% seen once. This chain joins TRBV29-1 and TRBJ2-7; maybe TRBD2 (5 bases). The TCR sequence derives from a woman in her thirties in good health. Sequencing was carried out using naive CD4+ T cells sorted from blood. The sample's subset: CD45RA+ positively selected. DNA for the CDR3: TGCAGCGTAGTGGACTGGCGCTACGAGCAGTACTTC. Translation gives CSVVDWRYEQYF.